This T cell receptor (beta chain) is from a study of T cells in Graves' hyperthyroidism and ophthalmopathy. At the level of the study: Peripheral blood was obtained at initial diagnosis, preceding any treatment. Study-wide points: A 13 V-J model separated ophthalmopathy from stable hyperthyroidism.

Amplified TCR beta CDR3 regions came from RNA transcripts. An initial round of RT-PCR targeting the TCR CDR3 relied on the HTBI primer set. A single record per CDR3 protein comes from TCRdb applying MiXCR to the multiplex PCR reads. The data show under 300,000 distinct CDR3 sequences, 13% seen once. Ten or more counts support this clonotype. Its antigen is not known. V dropped 5 bases and J dropped 4 bases, with 16 bases sitting between them. The CDR3 has 15 amino acids. Germline V gives CDR1 KGHDR, CDR2 SFDVKD. The origin of this receptor is a young woman with Graves' hyperthyroidism that later progressed to Graves' ophthalmopathy. The genes are TRBV24-1 and TRBJ2-5; D is perhaps TRBD1 or TRBD2 (5 bases each). Material for sequencing was blood. CDR3 sequence (DNA): TGTGCCACCAGTGCCCAAGCGGCGAGGGGAGAGACCCAGTACTTC. Protein product: CATSAQAARGETQYF.